This record concerns one T cell receptor beta chain sequence. Its cognate antigen is unknown. The sample belongs to a study of cytomegalovirus exposure and HLA in healthy donors. General study points: Equally common other TCR beta chains were less clonally expanded than HLA-associated ones, a later analysis found. It emerged from a later analysis that several of the most significant clusters appeared to be linked to common viral pathogens.

PCR employed 60 Vbeta and 13 Jbeta primers. Original handling: Later reanalysis found 75 million to 100 million unique TCR beta chains, around 11 million of them shared. Measured with immunoSEQ multiplex PCR; TCRdb has only the in-frame clones, and not every one. V and J calls plus clone size are reproduced from that table; the DNA served to infer D and trimming. The table lists roughly 86,000 clones, 60% to 80% of them singletons, with more than 7% in the top ten. Trimming removed 6 bases at V and 0 bases at J, with 13 bases between. Per the germline V gene, CDR1 is SGHTA and CDR2 is FQGNSA. CDR3 size: 15 residues.

The clonotype originates from a man aged 60 to 69 in good health and CMV-seronegative. The genes are TRBV7-2 and TRBJ2-3; D may be TRBD2 (6 bases). Source material: PBMCs. The CDR3 region is CASRIGRGSTDTQYF. For the CDR3, the DNA is TGTGCCAGCAGGATAGGACGGGGGAGCACAGATACGCAGTATTTT.